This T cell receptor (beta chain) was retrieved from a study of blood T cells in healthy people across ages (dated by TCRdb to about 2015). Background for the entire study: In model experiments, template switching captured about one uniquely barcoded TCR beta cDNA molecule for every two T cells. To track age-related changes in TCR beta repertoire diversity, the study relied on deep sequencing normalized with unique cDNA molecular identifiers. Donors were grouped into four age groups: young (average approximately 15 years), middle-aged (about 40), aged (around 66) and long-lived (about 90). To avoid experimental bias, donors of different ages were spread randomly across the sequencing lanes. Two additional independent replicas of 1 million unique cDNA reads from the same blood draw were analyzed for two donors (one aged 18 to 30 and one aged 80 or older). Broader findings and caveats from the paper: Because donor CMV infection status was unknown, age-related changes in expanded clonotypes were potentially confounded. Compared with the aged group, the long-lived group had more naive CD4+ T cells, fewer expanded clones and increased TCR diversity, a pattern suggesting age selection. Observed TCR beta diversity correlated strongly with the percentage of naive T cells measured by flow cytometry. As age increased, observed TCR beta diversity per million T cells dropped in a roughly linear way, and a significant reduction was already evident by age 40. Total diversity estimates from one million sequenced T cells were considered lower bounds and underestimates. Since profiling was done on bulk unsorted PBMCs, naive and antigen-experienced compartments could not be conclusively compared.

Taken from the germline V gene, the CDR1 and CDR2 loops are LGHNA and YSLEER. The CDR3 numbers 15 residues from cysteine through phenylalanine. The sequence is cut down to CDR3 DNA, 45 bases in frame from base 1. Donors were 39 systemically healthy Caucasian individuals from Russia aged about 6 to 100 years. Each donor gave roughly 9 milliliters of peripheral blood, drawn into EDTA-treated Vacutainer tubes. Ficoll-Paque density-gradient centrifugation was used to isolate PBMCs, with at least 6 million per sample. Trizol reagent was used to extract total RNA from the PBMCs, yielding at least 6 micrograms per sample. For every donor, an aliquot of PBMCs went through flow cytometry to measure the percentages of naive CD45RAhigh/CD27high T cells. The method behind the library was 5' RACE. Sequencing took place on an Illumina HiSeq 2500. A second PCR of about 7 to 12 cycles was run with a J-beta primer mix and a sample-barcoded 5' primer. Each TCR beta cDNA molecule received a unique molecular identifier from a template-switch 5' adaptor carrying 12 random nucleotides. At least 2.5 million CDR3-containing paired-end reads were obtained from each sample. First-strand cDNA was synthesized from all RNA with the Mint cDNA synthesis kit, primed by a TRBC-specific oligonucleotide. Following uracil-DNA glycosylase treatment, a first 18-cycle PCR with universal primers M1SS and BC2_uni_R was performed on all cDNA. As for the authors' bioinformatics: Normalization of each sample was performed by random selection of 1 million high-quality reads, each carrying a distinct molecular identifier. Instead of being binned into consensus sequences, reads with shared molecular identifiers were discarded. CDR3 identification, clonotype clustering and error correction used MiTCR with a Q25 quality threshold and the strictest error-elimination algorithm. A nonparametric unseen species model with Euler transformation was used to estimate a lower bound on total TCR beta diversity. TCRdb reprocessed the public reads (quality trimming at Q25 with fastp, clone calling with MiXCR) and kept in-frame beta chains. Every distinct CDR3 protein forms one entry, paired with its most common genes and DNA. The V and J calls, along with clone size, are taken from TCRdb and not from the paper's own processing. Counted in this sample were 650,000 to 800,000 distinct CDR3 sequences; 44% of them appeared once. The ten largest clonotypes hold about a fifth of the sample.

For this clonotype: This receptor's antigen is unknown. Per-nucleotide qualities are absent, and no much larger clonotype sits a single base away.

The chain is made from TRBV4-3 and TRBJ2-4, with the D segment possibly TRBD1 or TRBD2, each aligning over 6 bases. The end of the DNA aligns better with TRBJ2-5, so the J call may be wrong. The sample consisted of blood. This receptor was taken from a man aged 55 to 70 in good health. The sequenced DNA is TGCGCCAGCAGCCAAGCCCCGGGGGCAATGGAGACCCAGTACTTC. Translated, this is CASSQAPGAMETQYF.